This entry describes one T cell receptor (beta chain). Using immunoSEQ multiplex PCR, the repertoire was profiled, and TCRdb retains in-frame clones only, with some absent. The data contain some 110,000 clones, roughly 90% of them singletons. This specimen belongs to a study of CD4+ T cells in melanoma. V was shortened by 3 bases and J by 5 bases, with 20 bases between the two germline ends. The germline V gene encodes CDR1 SGDLS and CDR2 YYNGEE. The CDR3 consists of 16 residues. The source of this sequence is a human donor with melanoma. V is TRBV9 and J is TRBJ2-5; D gene uncertain. Input material: peripheral blood. CDR3 loop: CASSANPHRNWETQYF. The CDR3 DNA reads as TGTGCCAGCAGCGCCAATCCGCACCGAAACTGGGAGACCCAGTACTTC.